The 14 T cell receptor beta chains below come from one sample, sequenced in a study of blood T cell repertoires in COVID-19. Profiled with immunoSEQ multiplex PCR; TCRdb holds only in-frame clones, not every one. The data hold a few hundred thousand clones, with more than 85% observed a single time. The material sequenced was PBMCs or T cells enriched from blood (not recorded which). Receptors were obtained from a woman in her twenties or thirties who had recovered from COVID-19.

V is TRBV6-2 or TRBV6-3 and J is TRBJ2-7, with a possible D match to TRBD1 (6 bases). The ends were cut back, 5 bases at V and 6 bases at J, with 20 bases in the middle. The CDR3 consists of 15 residues. Germline values: CDR1 MNHEY, CDR2 SVGEGT. The CDR3 reads CASSMQGSILAEQYF. The DNA of the CDR3 is TGTGCCAGCAGTATGCAGGGGTCGATCCTGGCCGAGCAGTACTTC.

The chain is built from TRBV28 and TRBJ1-4, with TRBD1 matching 10 bases. CDR3 length: 17 amino acids. Germline CDR1 MDHEN, CDR2 SYDVKM. The V segment lost 6 bases and the J segment 4 bases; nucleotides outside the gene matches: 11. CDR3 DNA sequence: TGTGCCAGCAGCCTCATGGGACAGGGGTATCTTAATGAAAAACTGTTTTTT. This translates into CASSLMGQGYLNEKLFF.

This clone showed up just a few times. The genes are TRBV6-5 and TRBJ1-6; D unresolved. The germline V gene encodes CDR1 MNHEY and CDR2 SVGAGI. The CDR3 is 15 residues long. V was pared by 6 bases and J by 9 bases, with 18 bases between. The CDR3 loop is CASSERRGMGSPLHF. In DNA, the CDR3 is TGTGCCAGCAGCGAGAGACGGGGAATGGGTTCACCCCTCCACTTT.

This sequence joins TRBV19 and TRBJ1-4; D is unresolved. The V end was cut by 4 bases, the J end by 5 bases, with 11 bases between. Per germline, CDR1 LNHDA and CDR2 SQIVND (reference sequence). The CDR3 has 14 residues. DNA for the CDR3: TGTGCCAGTAGTACCGGAGGGTACAATGAAAAACTGTTTTTT. The encoded protein is CASSTGGYNEKLFF.

This clone was detected once. Here the CDR3 reads CASSLGGFDNQPQHF. In DNA form, the CDR3 reads TGTGCCAGCAGCTTAGGAGGGTTCGACAATCAGCCCCAGCATTTT. The gene calls are TRBV7-2 and TRBJ1-5, with D unresolved. The CDR3 runs to 15 residues. Germline V CDR1 and CDR2: SGHTA, FQGNSA. The germline V and J ends were trimmed by 1 base and 3 bases, with 10 bases remaining between them.

The sample holds one count of this clone. The J gene is TRBJ2-5, the V gene TRBV5-1; D is perhaps TRBD2 (6 bases). Trimming shortened V by 4 bases and J by 2 bases, and 15 bases separated the two germline ends. The CDR3 has 15 amino acids. Germline V gene sequence: CDR1 SGHRS, CDR2 YFSETQ. For the CDR3, the DNA is TGCGCCAGCAGCAGCCCCCGGGGGTTACAAGAGACCCAGTACTTC. This codes for CASSSPRGLQETQYF.

The V call is TRBV3-1 (or the pseudogene TRBV3-2), the J call TRBJ2-7, with unresolved D. Germline V gene sequence: CDR1 LGHDT, CDR2 YNNKEL (reference sequence). V was cut by 4 bases and J by 1 base, with 11 bases left in between. CDR3 size: 14 residues. The CDR3 loop reads CASSPSPGSYEQYF. The CDR3 DNA reads TGTGCCAGCAGCCCAAGTCCGGGTTCCTACGAGCAGTACTTC.

V is TRBV7-8 and J is TRBJ1-5, with 7 bases matching TRBD1. Germline V CDR1 and CDR2: SGHVS, FQNEAQ. This CDR3 contains 14 residues. V shed 0 bases, J shed 7 bases, and the junction held 3 bases outside the gene matches. CDR3 coding DNA: TGTGCCAGCAGCTTAGCTACAGGGGAACAGCCCCAGCATTTT. Its protein is CASSLATGEQPQHF.

This rearrangement joins TRBV6-5 to TRBJ1-1; D is unresolved. The germline CDR1 and CDR2 sequences are MNHEY and SVGAGI. V lost 3 bases, J lost 3 bases, and 14 bases lay in between. The CDR3 totals 15 residues. This CDR3 is CASSYAISRYTEAFF. The CDR3 nucleotides read TGTGCCAGCAGTTATGCCATATCCCGGTACACTGAAGCTTTCTTT.

The chain is built from TRBV6-5 and TRBJ2-7; 11 bases map to TRBD1. There are 15 residues in the CDR3. V trimming: 2 bases; J trimming: 7 bases; junction bases outside the gene matches: 7. CDR1 MNHEY and CDR2 SVGAGI come from the germline V gene. The CDR3 reads CASSYLGQGVGEQYF. CDR3 DNA sequence: TGTGCCAGCAGTTACCTGGGACAGGGGGTGGGGGAGCAGTACTTC.

The chain's CDR3 is CASSPSTGLGYTF. The CDR3 DNA reads as TGTGCCAGCTCACCTTCGACAGGGTTGGGCTACACCTTC. The V call is TRBV18, the J call TRBJ1-2, with TRBD1 matching 7 bases. CDR1 KGHSH and CDR2 LQKENI come from the germline V gene. CDR3 size: 13 residues. Trimming took 3 bases from V and 8 from J; bases not matched to a gene: 6.

The chain couples TRBV5-1 to TRBJ2-5; 12 bases line up with TRBD2. This CDR3 contains 16 residues. After removal of 3 bases from V and 5 bases from J, the junction contained 8 bases not matched to a gene. Germline values: CDR1 SGHRS, CDR2 YFSETQ. In DNA form, the CDR3 reads TGCGCCAGCAGCTCAGGACTAGCGGGGCCCTTGGAGACCCAGTACTTC. Protein product: CASSSGLAGPLETQYF.

The rearrangement uses TRBV5-4 and TRBJ1-2; TRBD1 might be the D (6 bases). V dropped 0 bases and J dropped 5 bases, with 11 bases sitting between them. Germline CDR1 reads SGHNT; CDR2 reads YYREEE (reference sequence). The CDR3 runs 14 residues. The CDR3 protein is CASSLVQGEYGYTF. As DNA, the CDR3 is TGTGCCAGCAGCTTGGTACAGGGCGAGTATGGCTACACCTTC.

This clone was seen only once. The chain has TRBV6-2 or TRBV6-3 and TRBJ2-1; TRBD2 aligns across 8 bases. Trimming at V came to 4 bases and at J to 6 bases, leaving 5 bases not matched to a gene. This CDR3 has 14 residues. The V gene's germline CDR1 is MNHEY and CDR2 SVGEGT. CDR3 amino acids: CASSFLAGGNEQFF. CDR3 nucleotide sequence: TGTGCCAGCAGTTTCCTAGCGGGTGGCAATGAGCAGTTCTTC.